This T cell receptor beta chain was identified during a study of response to subunit inactivated influenza vaccine. This clonotype was recorded a few times. CDR3 length equals 13 residues. The ends were cut back, 3 bases at V and 8 bases at J, with 13 bases in the middle. Germline V lookup: CDR1 LGHNA, CDR2 YSLEER. TCRdb passed the RT-PCR reads through MiXCR, listing each CDR3 protein once. The sample shows more than 550,000 distinct CDR3 sequences, over 9% of them seen only once. In addition, the sample was reused for a study of T cells expressing NK-cell markers. That source notes: Making the TCR beta cDNA relied on 5'RACE template switching with UMIs. Researchers got TCR beta repertoires out of sorted CD3+CD56+NKG2C+, CD3+CD56+NKG2C- and CD3+CD56-NKG2C+ T cells.

Sequences were derived from PBMCs from blood, sampled on the day of vaccination. The J gene is TRBJ1-1, the V gene TRBV4-3; TRBD1 might be the D (6 bases). The receptor was derived from a man aged 45-65 years who received an inactivated influenza vaccine. The CDR3 coding sequence is TGCGCCAGCAGCCATCGTCGGCAGGGGGAAGCTTTCTTT. It codes for CASSHRRQGEAFF.